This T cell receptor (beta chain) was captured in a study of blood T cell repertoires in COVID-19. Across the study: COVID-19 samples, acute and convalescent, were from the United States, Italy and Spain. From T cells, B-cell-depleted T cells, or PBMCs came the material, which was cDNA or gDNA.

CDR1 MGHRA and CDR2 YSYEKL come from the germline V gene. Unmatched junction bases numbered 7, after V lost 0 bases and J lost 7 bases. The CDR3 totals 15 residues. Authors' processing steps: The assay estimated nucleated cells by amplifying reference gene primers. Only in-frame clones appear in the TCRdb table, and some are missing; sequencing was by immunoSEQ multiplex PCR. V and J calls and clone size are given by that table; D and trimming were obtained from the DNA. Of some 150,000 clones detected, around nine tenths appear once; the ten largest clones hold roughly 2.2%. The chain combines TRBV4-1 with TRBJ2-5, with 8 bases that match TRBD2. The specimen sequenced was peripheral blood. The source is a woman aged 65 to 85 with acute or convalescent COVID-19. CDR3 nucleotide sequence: TGCGCCAGCAGCCAAGATTTAGCGGGGAGTGGGACCCAGTACTTC. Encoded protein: CASSQDLAGSGTQYF.